The 17 T cell receptor beta chains below come from one sample, sequenced in a study of beta chain features in type 1 diabetes. Which antigens these TCRs recognize remains unknown. As every portion of the isolated RNA was reverse transcribed, the sequencing read expressed TCRB transcripts. Profiling relied on immunoSEQ multiplex PCR, and the TCRdb table lists in-frame clones only, not all of them. The sample lists hundreds of thousands of clones, around an eighth seen once, with 0.03% to 0.045% in the top ten. Study-level findings and limits: Among all four CD4+ subsets, Type 1 diabetes patients had TCRB CDR3s that were moderately but significantly shorter.

Specimen: naive CD4+ T cells from blood. The source of these receptors is a man between 18 and 29 years old with type 1 diabetes.

This clone was seen only a few times. V is TRBV19 and J is TRBJ2-5; D is undetermined. V was trimmed by 1 base and J by 5 bases, leaving 17 bases between them. CDR3 size: 16 residues. CDR1 and CDR2 from the germline V gene are LNHDA and SQIVND (reference sequence). In DNA form, the CDR3 reads TGTGCCAGTAGTATAGGGTCCGCTTCCCTGACGGAGACCCAGTACTTC. It encodes CASSIGSASLTETQYF. Filled out from reference TRBV19 and TRBJ2-5, the complete variable domain reads DGGITQSPKYLFRKEGQNVTLSCEQNLNHDAMYWYRQDPGQGLRLIYYSQIVNDFQKGDIAEGYSVSREKKESFPLTVTSAQKNPTAFYLCASSIGSASLTETQYFGPGTRLLVL.

A few counts support this clone. J is TRBJ2-2 and V is TRBV14; D perhaps matches TRBD2 (6 bases). The CDR3 sequence is 14 residues long. V gave up 4 bases and J gave up 4 bases, with 10 bases separating them. Germline CDR1 SGHDN, CDR2 FVKESK. The CDR3 DNA follows: TGTGCCAGCAGCCCGGGACTGTTCACCGGGGAGCTGTTTTTT. It is translated as CASSPGLFTGELFF. The variable domain in full, with the rest retrieved from reference TRBV14 and TRBJ2-2, is EAGVTQFPSHSVIEKGQTVTLRCDPISGHDNLYWYRRVMGKEIKFLLHFVKESKQDESGMPNNRFLAERTGGTYSTLKVQPAELEDSGVYFCASSPGLFTGELFFGEGSRLTVL.

A few counts support this clone. V usage is TRBV2 and J usage is TRBJ1-5; D call uncertain. This CDR3 is 14 amino acids long. Trimming cost V 4 bases and J 11 bases, with 18 bases left between them. Germline-derived CDR1 and CDR2 are SNHLY and FYNNEI. The DNA of the CDR3 is TGTGCCAGCAGTGGTCTAGGCACTTGGGCGGCCCAGCATTTT. Its translation is CASSGLGTWAAQHF. Using reference TRBV2 and TRBJ1-5 for the parts outside the CDR3, the full variable domain is EPEVTQTPSHQVTQMGQEVILRCVPISNHLYFYWYRQILGQKVEFLVSFYNNEISEKSEIFDDQFSVERPDGSNFTLKIRSTKLEDSAMYFCASSGLGTWAAQHFGDGTRLSIL.

The chain uses TRBV15 and TRBJ2-1, with TRBD2 matching over 9 bases. CDR1 LNHNV and CDR2 YYDKDF come from the germline V gene (reference sequence). V dropped 0 bases and J dropped 9; count of bases not matched to a gene: 9. CDR3 length equals 16 residues. In nucleotides, the CDR3 is TGTGCCACCAGCAGAGACGGACGTAGCGGGGGACCTGAGCAGTTCTTC. Protein sequence: CATSRDGRSGGPEQFF. Full variable domain (rest looked up from reference TRBV15 and TRBJ2-1): DAMVIQNPRYQVTQFGKPVTLSCSQTLNHNVMYWYQQKSSQAPKLLFHYYDKDFNNEADTPDNFQSRRPNTSFCFLDIRSPGLGDTAMYLCATSRDGRSGGPEQFFGPGTRLTVL.

In DNA, the CDR3 is TGTGCCAGCAGTGAGGCTAGCGGGAGGCAAGAGACCCAGTACTTC. Protein: CASSEASGRQETQYF. The chain is built from TRBV2 and TRBJ2-5; 11 positions agree with TRBD2. Germline CDR1 reads SNHLY; CDR2 reads FYNNEI. The CDR3 has 15 amino acids. V trimming: 3 bases; J trimming: 2 bases; junction bases outside the gene matches: 2.

This clone has ten or more counts. Additional DNA sequences in this sample encode the identical CDR3. The chain recombines TRBV7-9 with TRBJ1-6; D is unclear. This CDR3 has 12 residues. Trimming took off 1 base at V and 9 bases at J, with 4 bases between the two ends. Looked up from germline, CDR1 is SEHNR and CDR2 is FQNEAQ (reference sequence). In DNA form, the CDR3 reads TGTGCCAGCAGCTTAGTGGGTTCACCCCTCCACTTT. Its translation: CASSLVGSPLHF. Combining the CDR3 with reference TRBV7-9 and TRBJ1-6 gives the whole variable domain DTGVSQNPRHKITKRGQNVTFRCDPISEHNRLYWYRQTLGQGPEFLTYFQNEAQLEKSRLLSDRFSAERPKGSFSTLEIQRTEQGDSAMYLCASSLVGSPLHFGNGTRLTVT.

In this sample, this clone turned up a few times. This chain connects TRBV29-1 to TRBJ2-1, with D perhaps being TRBD1 or TRBD2 (5 bases each). This CDR3 region has 11 residues. Germline CDR1 and CDR2: SQVTM and ANQGSEA. Trimming removed 8 bases from V and 9 bases from J, with 14 bases in between. This CDR3 is CSFLNGGEQFF. The CDR3 bases are TGCAGCTTTTTGAATGGGGGTGAGCAGTTCTTC.

The rearrangement joins TRBV5-1 to TRBJ2-5; 11 bases align to TRBD2. This CDR3 has 16 amino acids. Trimming removed 0 bases from V and 4 bases from J; junction bases left unmatched: 5. Germline V gives CDR1 SGHRS, CDR2 YFSETQ. CDR3 in amino acids: CASSLAEGLAGETQYF. The CDR3 DNA reads TGCGCCAGCAGCTTGGCCGAAGGACTAGCGGGAGAGACCCAGTACTTC.

This chain joins TRBV30 and TRBJ2-1; the D gene is possibly TRBD2 (6 bases). The CDR3 has 16 residues. CDR1 is GTSNPN, CDR2 SVGIG, per germline (reference sequence). V lost 4 bases and J lost 4, with 20 bases in between. The CDR3 reads CAWTSGGSSGYNEQFF. CDR3 in DNA: TGTGCCTGGACATCTGGAGGGTCCTCTGGATACAATGAGCAGTTCTTC.

The rearrangement uses TRBV2 and TRBJ2-1; D gene ambiguous. The V end lost 8 bases, the J end lost 7 bases, and 12 bases lay between the germline ends. This CDR3 comprises 12 residues. CDR1 SNHLY and CDR2 FYNNEI come from the germline V gene. CDR3 residues: CASEDLGNEQFF. The CDR3 DNA reads as TGTGCCAGCGAGGATTTGGGTAATGAGCAGTTCTTC.

This clone has a handful of counts. This rearrangement joins TRBV30 to TRBJ2-1; D uncertain. The germline V gene encodes CDR1 GTSNPN and CDR2 SVGIG (reference sequence). The germline V and J ends were trimmed by 7 bases and 1 base, with 17 bases remaining between them. CDR3 length equals 15 residues. The CDR3 sequence is CASKGSRRSYNEQFF. The CDR3 nucleotides are TGTGCCTCAAAGGGTAGTCGGAGATCCTACAATGAGCAGTTCTTC.

V usage is TRBV25-1 and J usage is TRBJ2-1, with a tentative D call TRBD1 (6 bases). This CDR3 has 17 amino acids. The V gene lost 1 base and the J gene lost 1 base, with 14 bases spanning the gap. Germline values: CDR1 MGHDK, CDR2 SYGVNS. The CDR3 protein is CASSELDHTGSYNEQFF. In DNA form, the CDR3 reads TGTGCCAGCAGTGAATTAGATCATACAGGGTCCTACAATGAGCAGTTCTTC.

This clone has just a few counts. The J gene is TRBJ2-4, the V gene TRBV18; D may correspond to TRBD1 or TRBD2 (5 bases each). This CDR3 comprises 14 residues. V lost 3 bases, J lost 8 bases, and 14 bases lay in between. The germline gives CDR1 KGHSH, CDR2 LQKENI. The DNA of the CDR3 is TGTGCCAGCTCACCTACCGGGACCGGGGACATTCAGTACTTC. It encodes CASSPTGTGDIQYF.

This clone was detected only a few times. The chain has TRBV5-1 and TRBJ1-2; 9 bases line up with TRBD1. CDR3 length: 17 residues. Germline loops: CDR1 SGHRS, CDR2 YFSETQ. V lost 2 bases, J lost 9 bases, and 17 bases stayed unmatched. For the CDR3, the DNA is TGCGCCAGCAGCTTTTCTACCTCCGGGACAGGGCTGAGGAGCTACACCTTC. This gives the protein CASSFSTSGTGLRSYTF.

This clone has more than one count but fewer than ten. This chain connects TRBV9 to TRBJ1-6; D might be TRBD1 (5 bases). V lost 4 bases and J 7 bases, leaving 18 bases between the germline ends. The CDR3 consists of 16 residues. In germline, CDR1 is SGDLS, CDR2 YYNGEE. The CDR3 DNA reads as TGTGCCAGCAGCCCCCGGGTGGGGGGGAACAATTCACCCCTCCACTTT. Translation gives CASSPRVGGNNSPLHF.

As regards this clone: A read error may produce the germline difference seen at one junction end. This chain uses TRBV7-2 with TRBJ2-7; 16 bases are a match to TRBD2. Germline lookup yields CDR1 SGHTA and CDR2 FQGNSA. CDR3 length equals 15 residues. This chain's CDR3 is CASSSGTSGREERYF. DNA for the CDR3: TGTGCCAGCAGCTCTGGGACTAGCGGGAGGGAAGAGCGGTACTTC.

Comments on this clone: The junction departs from germline at one end; a sequencing error may be responsible. The chain employs TRBV7-7 and TRBJ2-2; unclear D gene. Germline V gene lookup returns CDR1 SSHAT and CDR2 FNYEAQ (reference sequence). The CDR3 length is 16 residues. The CDR3 sequence is CASSLGSGANTGELFF. In nucleotides, the CDR3 is TGTGCTAGCAGCTTAGGATCAGGCGCGAACACCGGGGAGCTGTTTTTT.